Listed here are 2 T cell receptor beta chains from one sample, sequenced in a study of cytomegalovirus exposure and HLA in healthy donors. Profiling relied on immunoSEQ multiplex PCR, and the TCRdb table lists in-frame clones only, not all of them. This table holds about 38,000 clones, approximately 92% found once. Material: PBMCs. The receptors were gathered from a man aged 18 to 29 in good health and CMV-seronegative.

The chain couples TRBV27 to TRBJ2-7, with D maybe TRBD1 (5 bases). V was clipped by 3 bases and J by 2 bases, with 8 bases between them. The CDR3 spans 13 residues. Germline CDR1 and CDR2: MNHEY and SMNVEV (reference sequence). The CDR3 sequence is CASSLAGPYEQYF. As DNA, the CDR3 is TGTGCCAGCAGTTTGGCAGGGCCCTACGAGCAGTACTTC.

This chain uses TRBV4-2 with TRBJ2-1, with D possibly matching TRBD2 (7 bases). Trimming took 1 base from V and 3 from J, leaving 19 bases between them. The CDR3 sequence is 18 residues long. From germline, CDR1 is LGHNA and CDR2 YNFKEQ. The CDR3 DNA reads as TGTGCCAGCAGCCAAGGGAATGAGGGGGGGGGCGGCTACAATGAGCAGTTCTTC. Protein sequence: CASSQGNEGGGGYNEQFF.